Below, 17 T cell receptor beta chains from the same sample are listed, as sequenced in a study of blood T cell repertoires in COVID-19. TCRdb's copy holds only in-frame clones and misses some; the assay was immunoSEQ multiplex PCR. The sample consists of more than 200,000 clones, around nine tenths of them appearing once. Sequencing used peripheral blood. The receptors stem from a woman in her sixties or seventies with COVID-19, enrolled during active disease.

This clone was observed a single time. The chain joins TRBV27 to TRBJ2-1; 14 positions match TRBD2. CDR1 and CDR2 (germline): MNHEY, SMNVEV (reference sequence). The J segment lost 6 bases and the V segment lost 5 bases, leaving 9 bases of the junction unmatched. The CDR3 has 17 residues. CDR3 protein: CASSISPGLAGVNEQFF. CDR3 nucleotides: TGTGCCAGCAGTATCTCTCCGGGACTAGCGGGAGTCAATGAGCAGTTCTTC.

This chain uses TRBV3-1 (or the pseudogene TRBV3-2) with TRBJ1-6, with 11 bases fitting TRBD1. This CDR3 is 16 amino acids long. Germline assignment: CDR1 LGHDT and CDR2 YNNKEL (reference sequence). Losses at the gene ends were 4 bases for V and 7 bases for J; bases not matched to a gene: 6. In DNA form, the CDR3 reads TGTGCCAGCAGCCGGACAGGGGGCGCTACGAATTCACCCCTCCACTTT. It is translated as CASSRTGGATNSPLHF.

V gene TRBV28 combines with J gene TRBJ2-7, with 9 bases matching TRBD1. The V and J ends lost 4 bases and 3 bases, in that order; junction bases with no gene match: 7. The germline CDR1 and CDR2 sequences are MDHEN and SYDVKM. This CDR3 comprises 15 residues. The DNA of the CDR3 is TGTGCCAGCAGTTCAGCCGGGACAGGGATCTACGAGCAGTACTTC. This codes for CASSSAGTGIYEQYF.

J is TRBJ1-4 and V is TRBV7-8; no clear D. Trimming took off 1 base at V and 8 bases at J, with 14 bases between the two ends. Germline CDR1 reads SGHVS; CDR2 reads FQNEAQ. CDR3 size: 15 residues. CDR3 loop: CASSLGRQVGEKLFF. As DNA, the CDR3 is TGTGCCAGCAGCTTAGGGCGCCAGGTCGGCGAAAAACTGTTTTTT.

V and J are TRBV6-2 or TRBV6-3 and TRBJ2-1; 7 bases align to TRBD2. V shed 2 bases, J shed 9 bases, and the junction held 7 bases outside the gene matches. The CDR3 totals 14 residues. In germline, CDR1 is MNHEY, CDR2 SVGEGT. DNA for the CDR3: TGTGCCAGCAGTTACCTGGCGGGAGTGGGTGAGCAGTTCTTC. This translates into CASSYLAGVGEQFF.

CDR3 in DNA: TGTGCCAGCAGCTTGCCTAGGGGACAACTTAAAGAGACCCAGTACTTC. Translated, it gives CASSLPRGQLKETQYF. The genes are TRBV5-5 and TRBJ2-5; D might be TRBD1 (6 bases). Germline V gives CDR1 SGHKS, CDR2 YYEKEE (reference sequence). The CDR3 loop spans 16 amino acids. The germline V and J ends were trimmed by 1 base and 3 bases, with 16 bases remaining between them. The full variable domain, with the rest looked up from reference TRBV5-5 and TRBJ2-5, is DAGVTQSPTHLIKTRGQQVTLRCSPISGHKSVSWYQQVLGQGPQFIFQYYEKEERGRGNFPDRFSARQFPNYSSELNVNALLLGDSALYLCASSLPRGQLKETQYFGPGTRLLVL.

The chain couples TRBV15 to TRBJ1-2; maybe TRBD1 (5 bases). Deletions cut 8 bases from V and 2 bases from J, with 12 bases between. Germline lookup yields CDR1 LNHNV and CDR2 YYDKDF (reference sequence). The CDR3 length is 13 residues. The CDR3 region has the DNA TGTGCCACCGCGGGGCCAGGCAACTATGGCTACACCTTC. Its protein is CATAGPGNYGYTF. The whole variable domain, remainder taken from reference TRBV15 and TRBJ1-2, is DAMVIQNPRYQVTQFGKPVTLSCSQTLNHNVMYWYQQKSSQAPKLLFHYYDKDFNNEADTPDNFQSRRPNTSFCFLDIRSPGLGDTAMYLCATAGPGNYGYTFGSGTRLTVV.

This clone was seen more than once but under ten times. The genes are TRBV4-3 and TRBJ1-1; D ambiguous. V lost 1 base and J 1 base, leaving 7 bases between the germline ends. Germline lookup yields CDR1 LGHNA and CDR2 YSLEER. CDR3 size: 14 residues. The CDR3 DNA reads TGCGCCAGCAGCCAAGGTGTAGAGAACACTGAAGCTTTCTTT. Protein sequence: CASSQGVENTEAFF.

The rearrangement links TRBV19 to TRBJ2-2; 10 positions agree with TRBD2. The CDR3 spans 14 residues. Losses at the gene ends were 8 bases for V and 6 bases for J; bases not matched to a gene: 6. Per germline, CDR1 LNHDA and CDR2 SQIVND (reference sequence). The CDR3 nucleotides are TGTGCCAGTCGATCTAGCGGGAGAGCCGGGGAGCTGTTTTTT. Amino acids: CASRSSGRAGELFF.

The chain has TRBV10-2 and TRBJ2-1; D possibly corresponds to TRBD2 (6 bases). Germline CDR1 reads WSHSY; CDR2 reads SAAADI. Trimming shortened V by 6 bases and J by 6 bases, and 9 bases separated the two germline ends. CDR3 size: 12 residues. CDR3 sequence (DNA): TGCGCCAGCAGGACGGGAGTCAATGAGCAGTTCTTC. Translation: CASRTGVNEQFF.

The CDR3 DNA reads TGCGCCAGCAGCTTTTCTGTGGGACTAGCGGGGGCAGATACGCAGTATTTT. Protein product: CASSFSVGLAGADTQYF. The rearrangement uses TRBV5-1 and TRBJ2-3; 14 nucleotides agree with TRBD2. V shed 2 bases and J 4 bases; nucleotides not matched to a gene: 6. This CDR3 contains 17 residues. Germline CDR1 SGHRS, CDR2 YFSETQ. The full variable domain, in which reference TRBV5-1 and TRBJ2-3 provide the parts outside the CDR3, is KAGVTQTPRYLIKTRGQQVTLSCSPISGHRSVSWYQQTPGQGLQFLFEYFSETQRNKGNFPGRFSGRQFSNSRSEMNVSTLELGDSALYLCASSFSVGLAGADTQYFGPGTRLTVL.

The rearrangement joins TRBV19 to TRBJ2-1, with D possibly being TRBD1 (5 bases). The germline V gene encodes CDR1 LNHDA and CDR2 SQIVND (reference sequence). This CDR3 spans 15 amino acids. V was trimmed by 0 bases and J by 4 bases, leaving 10 bases between them. CDR3 nucleotide sequence: TGTGCCAGTAGTATAGAAGCCTCAGGGTACAATGAGCAGTTCTTC. Amino acids: CASSIEASGYNEQFF.

The chain recombines TRBV3-1 (or the pseudogene TRBV3-2) with TRBJ1-5, with D perhaps matching TRBD1 (5 bases). V dropped 0 bases and J dropped 5 bases, with 14 bases sitting between them. Germline CDR1 LGHDT, CDR2 YNNKEL (reference sequence). The CDR3 is 16 residues long. CDR3 in amino acids: CASSQDVQGGHQPQHF. The CDR3 nucleotides read TGTGCCAGCAGCCAAGATGTCCAGGGAGGGCATCAGCCCCAGCATTTT.

This rearrangement joins TRBV4-3 to TRBJ2-5, with TRBD1 identical over 10 bases. The CDR3 spans 16 residues. J gave up 9 bases and V 2 bases, and 12 bases lay outside the gene matches. Germline CDR1 reads LGHNA; CDR2 reads YSLEER. The CDR3 DNA reads as TGCGCCAGCAGCCAACAGACGACAGGGGGCCCGGGGCCCCAGTACTTC. Translating it yields CASSQQTTGGPGPQYF.

The rearrangement uses TRBV19 and TRBJ2-3, with 7 bases matching TRBD2. V lost 3 bases, J lost 0 bases, and 9 bases stayed unmatched. From germline, CDR1 is LNHDA and CDR2 SQIVND (reference sequence). The CDR3 sequence is 17 residues long. The DNA for the CDR3 is TGTGCCAGTAGTATCGGGGAGGGAGGGCCAAGCACAGATACGCAGTATTTT. Its translation is CASSIGEGGPSTDTQYF. Full variable domain (missing parts from reference TRBV19 and TRBJ2-3): DGGITQSPKYLFRKEGQNVTLSCEQNLNHDAMYWYRQDPGQGLRLIYYSQIVNDFQKGDIAEGYSVSREKKESFPLTVTSAQKNPTAFYLCASSIGEGGPSTDTQYFGPGTRLTVL.

The rearrangement joins TRBV11-2 to TRBJ2-2; D not certain. With 5 bases removed from V and 1 base from J, the gap between germline ends came to 11 bases. Germline-derived CDR1 and CDR2 are SGHAT and FQNNGV. This CDR3 spans 15 amino acids. The CDR3 sequence: CASSPQLRNTGELFF. CDR3 nucleotide sequence: TGTGCCAGCAGCCCACAGTTGCGGAACACCGGGGAGCTGTTTTTT.

This chain uses TRBV9 with TRBJ2-5; D might be TRBD2 (5 bases). Germline assignment: CDR1 SGDLS and CDR2 YYNGEE. V was pared by 0 bases and J by 3 bases, with 15 bases between. The CDR3 runs to 16 residues. The CDR3 bases are TGTGCCAGCAGCGTAGGGGGTCCGGTCGGGAAAGAGACCCAGTACTTC. Protein sequence: CASSVGGPVGKETQYF.